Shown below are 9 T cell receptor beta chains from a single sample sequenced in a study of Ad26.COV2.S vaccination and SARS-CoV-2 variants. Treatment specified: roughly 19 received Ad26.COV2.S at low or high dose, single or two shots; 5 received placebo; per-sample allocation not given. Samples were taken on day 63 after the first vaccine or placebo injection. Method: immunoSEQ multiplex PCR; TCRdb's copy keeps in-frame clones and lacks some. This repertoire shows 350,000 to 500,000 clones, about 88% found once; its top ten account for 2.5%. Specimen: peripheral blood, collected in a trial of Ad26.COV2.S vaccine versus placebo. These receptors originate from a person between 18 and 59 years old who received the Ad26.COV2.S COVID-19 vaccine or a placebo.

CDR3 nucleotide sequence: TGTGCCAGTAGTTCCGAGGTTTCCTCTGGAAACACCATATATTTT. Its protein is CASSSEVSSGNTIYF. V is TRBV19 and J is TRBJ1-3; the D is unclear. Looked up from germline, CDR1 is LNHDA and CDR2 is SQIVND (reference sequence). V shed 5 bases and J shed 0 bases, with 11 bases lying between them. The CDR3 has 15 amino acids.

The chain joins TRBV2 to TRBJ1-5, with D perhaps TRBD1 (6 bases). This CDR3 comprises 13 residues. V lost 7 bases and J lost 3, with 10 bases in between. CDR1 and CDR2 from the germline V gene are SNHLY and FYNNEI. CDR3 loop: CASKRDTNQPQHF. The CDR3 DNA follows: TGTGCCAGCAAGAGGGACACCAATCAGCCCCAGCATTTT.

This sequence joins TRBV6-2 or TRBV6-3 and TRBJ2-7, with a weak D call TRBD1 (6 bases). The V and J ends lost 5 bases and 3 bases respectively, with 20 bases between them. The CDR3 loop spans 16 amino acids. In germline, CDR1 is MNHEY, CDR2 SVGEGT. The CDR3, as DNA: TGTGCCAGCAGTAACCGTCCCGGACAGCGGTTCTACGAGCAGTACGTC. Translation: CASSNRPGQRFYEQYV.

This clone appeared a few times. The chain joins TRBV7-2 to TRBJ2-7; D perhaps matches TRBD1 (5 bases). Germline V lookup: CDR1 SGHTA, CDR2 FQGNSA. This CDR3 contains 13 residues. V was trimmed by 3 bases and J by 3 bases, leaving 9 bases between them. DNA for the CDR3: TGTGCCAGCAGCTTGAGTAGGGGCTACGAGCAGTACTTC. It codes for CASSLSRGYEQYF.

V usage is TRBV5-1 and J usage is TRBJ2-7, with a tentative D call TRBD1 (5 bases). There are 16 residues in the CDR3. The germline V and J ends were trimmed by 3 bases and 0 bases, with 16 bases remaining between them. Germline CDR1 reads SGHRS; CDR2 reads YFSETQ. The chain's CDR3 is CASSSLGRGSSYEQYF. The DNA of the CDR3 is TGCGCCAGCAGCTCCCTCGGTAGGGGAAGCTCCTACGAGCAGTACTTC.

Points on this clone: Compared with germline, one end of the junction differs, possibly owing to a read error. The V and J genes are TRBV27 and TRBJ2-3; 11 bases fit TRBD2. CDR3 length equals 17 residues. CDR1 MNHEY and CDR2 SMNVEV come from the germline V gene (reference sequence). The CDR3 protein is CASSLKPGTSGTYTQYF. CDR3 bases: TGTGCCAGCAGTCTCAAGCCGGGGACTAGCGGCACATATACGCAGTATTTT.

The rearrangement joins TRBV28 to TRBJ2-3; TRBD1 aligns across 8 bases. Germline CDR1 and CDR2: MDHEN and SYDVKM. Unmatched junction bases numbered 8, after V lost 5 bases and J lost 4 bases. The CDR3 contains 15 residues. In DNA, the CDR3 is TGTGCCAGCAGTAACAGGGGGATTCTAGCAGATACGCAGTATTTT. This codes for CASSNRGILADTQYF.

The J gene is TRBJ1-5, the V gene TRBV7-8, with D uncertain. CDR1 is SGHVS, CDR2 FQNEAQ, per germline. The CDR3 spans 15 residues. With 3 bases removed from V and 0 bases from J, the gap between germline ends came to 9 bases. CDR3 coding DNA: TGTGCCAGCAGCTTCCTCGGCCTTAGCAATCAGCCCCAGCATTTT. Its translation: CASSFLGLSNQPQHF.

DNA for the CDR3: TGTGCCAGCAGTTACTCTGGACAGGACACAGATACGCAGTATTTT. Translating gives CASSYSGQDTDTQYF. This sequence joins TRBV6-5 and TRBJ2-3; 7 nucleotides agree with TRBD1. Germline CDR1 and CDR2: MNHEY and SVGAGI. The CDR3 totals 15 residues. The junction had 2 bases not matched to a gene; V was cut back by 0 bases and J by 2 bases.